This passage covers 28 T cell receptor beta chains from one sample sequenced in a study of blood T cell repertoires in COVID-19. The protocol was immunoSEQ multiplex PCR, while the TCRdb copy is restricted to in-frame clones and leaves out a portion. The sample shows 200,000 to 250,000 clones, nearly 90% of them seen only once. The sample taken for sequencing was PBMCs or T cells enriched from blood (not recorded which). The source of these receptors is a man aged 25-45 years who had recovered from COVID-19.

The chain couples TRBV19 to TRBJ2-1, with no clear D. This CDR3 is built from 13 residues. Trimming pared 5 bases from V and 5 bases from J, leaving 10 bases between. CDR1 is LNHDA, CDR2 SQIVND, per germline (reference sequence). The CDR3 DNA reads as TGTGCCAGTAGTGTCCCTACTAACAATGAGCAGTTCTTC. Encoded protein: CASSVPTNNEQFF.

This clone was recorded only once. The chain uses TRBV15 and TRBJ2-3; 8 nucleotides match TRBD2. V shed 1 base, J shed 3 bases, and the junction held 9 bases outside the gene matches. Germline V lookup: CDR1 LNHNV, CDR2 YYDKDF (reference sequence). CDR3 length: 17 amino acids. CDR3 amino acids: CATSRVRGGSSTDTQYF. DNA for the CDR3: TGTGCCACCAGCAGAGTTCGGGGGGGAAGTTCGACAGATACGCAGTATTTT.

The chain couples TRBV2 to TRBJ2-2; 9 nucleotides match TRBD1. CDR1 and CDR2 from the germline V gene are SNHLY and FYNNEI. V shed 4 bases and J 4 bases; nucleotides not matched to a gene: 10. This CDR3 region has 17 residues. CDR3 sequence: CASSVTGGPITTGELFF. Written as DNA, the CDR3 is TGTGCCAGCAGTGTAACAGGGGGCCCCATTACCACCGGGGAGCTGTTTTTT.

This clone has only a few counts. The J gene is TRBJ2-2, the V gene TRBV28, with D perhaps TRBD1 (5 bases). Between the trimmed V and J ends, which lost 3 bases and 6 bases, there was a span of 14 bases. Germline V gene lookup returns CDR1 MDHEN and CDR2 SYDVKM. CDR3 length: 15 amino acids. Written as DNA, the CDR3 is TGTGCCAGCAGTTTGCAGCCGGCAGGGCCCGGGGAGCTGTTTTTT. Translated: CASSLQPAGPGELFF. Drawing the rest from reference TRBV28 and TRBJ2-2, the complete variable domain is DVKVTQSSRYLVKRTGEKVFLECVQDMDHENMFWYRQDPGLGLRLIYFSYDVKMKEKGDIPEGYSVSREKKERFSLILESASTNQTSMYLCASSLQPAGPGELFFGEGSRLTVL.

The rearrangement uses TRBV18 and TRBJ1-1, with a tentative D call TRBD1 (5 bases). The CDR3 has 17 amino acids. V lost 5 bases and J lost 2, with 21 bases in between. The germline V gene has CDR1 KGHSH and CDR2 LQKENI. The CDR3 DNA sequence: TGTGCCAGCTCAAGGTTAGTAGGAGGGGAAAGAAACACTGAAGCTTTCTTT. Translation: CASSRLVGGERNTEAFF.

The chain joins TRBV5-1 to TRBJ1-1, with a weak D call TRBD1 (5 bases). Germline values: CDR1 SGHRS, CDR2 YFSETQ. This CDR3 has 14 amino acids. V shed 3 bases and J shed 2 bases, with 11 bases lying between them. As DNA, the CDR3 is TGCGCCAGCAGCTCTCAGGGCCCAAACACTGAAGCTTTCTTT. This codes for CASSSQGPNTEAFF.

V and J are TRBV5-1 and TRBJ2-3; D is perhaps TRBD1 (6 bases). CDR1 SGHRS and CDR2 YFSETQ come from the germline V gene. With 6 bases removed from V and 6 bases from J, the gap between germline ends came to 14 bases. The length of the CDR3 is 13 residues. The CDR3 reads CASTGGVRDTQYF. Written as DNA, the CDR3 is TGCGCCAGCACTGGGGGCGTCAGGGATACGCAGTATTTT.

The chain links TRBV27 to TRBJ1-1; no reliable D call. Germline V gene data show CDR1 as MNHEY and CDR2 as SMNVEV (reference sequence). The CDR3 totals 14 residues. The V end was cut by 4 bases, the J end by 2 bases, with 11 bases between. In nucleotides, the CDR3 is TGTGCCAGCAGTTCAGCGGGTGTAAACACTGAAGCTTTCTTT. Its translation is CASSSAGVNTEAFF.

The chain has TRBV12-5 and TRBJ1-3; a weak D match, TRBD1 (6 bases). The CDR3 contains 16 residues. The V end was cut by 0 bases, the J end by 2 bases, with 11 bases between. Germline values: CDR1 LGHNT, CDR2 FRNRAP. Here the CDR3 reads CASGLVRPGAGNTIYF. The CDR3 nucleotides read TGTGCTAGTGGTTTGGTTCGGCCAGGGGCTGGAAACACCATATATTTT.

The V and J genes are TRBV28 and TRBJ1-4, with TRBD1 identical over 7 bases. CDR1 is MDHEN and CDR2 is SYDVKM in the germline V gene. The CDR3 sequence is 16 residues long. J was trimmed by 0 bases and V by 6 bases; bases with no gene match: 7. The CDR3: CASSLGDRSTNEKLFF. The CDR3 coding sequence is TGTGCCAGCAGCCTGGGGGACAGATCAACTAATGAAAAACTGTTTTTT.

The CDR3 coding sequence is TGTGCCAGCAGCTCGGGACAGGGCTACAATCAGCCCCAGCATTTT. As protein: CASSSGQGYNQPQHF. This chain uses TRBV7-6 with TRBJ1-5; 9 bases map to TRBD1. CDR1 and CDR2 (germline): SGHVS, FNYEAQ. This CDR3 comprises 15 residues. J was trimmed by 3 bases and V by 4 bases; bases with no gene match: 4.

This chain uses TRBV7-9 with TRBJ1-5; D is unclear. Germline V lookup: CDR1 SEHNR, CDR2 FQNEAQ (reference sequence). The CDR3 runs 14 residues. Trimming removed 3 bases from V and 6 bases from J, with 12 bases in between. CDR3 region: CASSFDNPSQPQHF. As DNA, the CDR3 is TGTGCCAGCAGCTTCGACAACCCCTCTCAGCCCCAGCATTTT.

V usage is TRBV18 and J usage is TRBJ1-6, with TRBD1 identical over 8 bases. V shed 8 bases and J 10 bases; nucleotides not matched to a gene: 7. The length of the CDR3 is 13 residues. Germline CDR1 and CDR2: KGHSH and LQKENI. The CDR3 DNA sequence: TGTGCCAGCGGAAGACAGGGGCAATCACCCCTCCACTTT. Translated, it gives CASGRQGQSPLHF.

CDR3 DNA sequence: TGTGCCAGCAGCCAAATGACTAGCGCGAGCTACGAGCAGTACTTC. It translates to CASSQMTSASYEQYF. The V and J genes are TRBV7-9 and TRBJ2-7, with TRBD2 matching over 8 bases. Trimming took 5 bases from V and 3 from J; bases not matched to a gene: 9. The CDR3 is 15 residues long. Germline V lookup: CDR1 SEHNR, CDR2 FQNEAQ (reference sequence).

The chain couples TRBV28 to TRBJ1-5, with 7 positions matching TRBD1. With 4 bases clipped from V and 2 bases from J, the junction kept 5 bases outside the gene matches. The CDR3 sequence is 15 residues long. Germline V gives CDR1 MDHEN, CDR2 SYDVKM. The CDR3 nucleotides are TGTGCCAGCAGTTCCTCCGGGACAGGCAATCAGCCCCAGCATTTT. It encodes CASSSSGTGNQPQHF.

The rearrangement links TRBV12-3 or TRBV12-4 to TRBJ1-5; D uncertain. V was pared by 4 bases and J by 7 bases, with 8 bases between. This CDR3 spans 12 amino acids. The CDR3 region is CASSSSRQPQHF. CDR3 nucleotide sequence: TGTGCCAGCAGTTCGTCACGGCAGCCCCAGCATTTT.

This clone was counted between two and nine times. This chain uses TRBV4-1 with TRBJ2-7; TRBD1 matches at 7 bases. This CDR3 has 17 amino acids. Germline loops: CDR1 MGHRA, CDR2 YSYEKL. V shed 3 bases and J 0 bases; nucleotides not matched to a gene: 11. This chain's CDR3 is CASSQEPPGQFSYEQYF. The CDR3 DNA reads as TGCGCCAGCAGCCAGGAGCCACCGGGACAGTTCTCCTACGAGCAGTACTTC.

This chain links TRBV11-2 with TRBJ2-3; 9 bases are a match to TRBD2. Germline CDR1 and CDR2: SGHAT and FQNNGV. The CDR3 extends over 15 amino acids. The V segment lost 5 bases and the J segment 1 base; nucleotides outside the gene matches: 4. The CDR3 coding sequence is TGTGCCAGCAGCCCCGCGGGGGGGGGCACAGATACGCAGTATTTT. This gives the protein CASSPAGGGTDTQYF.

The chain links TRBV4-1 to TRBJ1-2; D uncertain. CDR3 length equals 16 residues. Trimming removed 1 base at V and 6 bases at J, with 18 bases between. Per germline, CDR1 MGHRA and CDR2 YSYEKL. CDR3 bases: TGCGCCAGCAGCCAAGCCCGTCTGGGGAGTCCTGATGGCTACACCTTC. Translating it yields CASSQARLGSPDGYTF.

In regard to this clone: Other DNA sequences of this sample code for an identical CDR3. The rearrangement uses TRBV2 and TRBJ1-6; 7 nucleotides agree with TRBD1. V lost 9 bases, J lost 6 bases, and 11 bases stayed unmatched. CDR1 and CDR2 from the germline V gene are SNHLY and FYNNEI. The CDR3 has 15 residues. CDR3 amino acids: CASSPQGQSNSPLHF. In DNA form, the CDR3 reads TGTGCCAGTAGCCCCCAGGGACAGAGTAATTCACCCCTCCACTTT.

This chain joins TRBV28 and TRBJ2-7; TRBD1 matches 10 bases. With 4 bases clipped from V and 0 bases from J, the junction kept 15 bases outside the gene matches. Germline V gene sequence: CDR1 MDHEN, CDR2 SYDVKM. The CDR3 extends over 19 amino acids. The CDR3 spells CASSSPLGQGWTSSYEQYF. The CDR3 DNA reads as TGTGCCAGCAGTTCTCCCTTGGGACAGGGGTGGACTAGCTCCTACGAGCAGTACTTC.

The rearrangement joins TRBV3-1 (or the pseudogene TRBV3-2) to TRBJ2-5; 8 bases map to TRBD1. CDR3 size: 14 residues. V gave up 6 bases and J gave up 2 bases; unmatched junction bases: 5. CDR1 is LGHDT and CDR2 is YNNKEL in the germline V gene (reference sequence). CDR3 coding DNA: TGTGCCAGCAGTGCCGGACAGGGACAAGAGACCCAGTACTTC. This codes for CASSAGQGQETQYF.

The chain recombines TRBV4-2 with TRBJ2-3; 11 positions match TRBD2. The CDR3 extends over 16 amino acids. The ends lost 1 base at V and 2 bases at J; junction bases unmatched: 2. The germline CDR1 and CDR2 sequences are LGHNA and YNFKEQ. CDR3 sequence reads: CASSQGTSGHTDTQYF. The CDR3 DNA is TGTGCCAGCAGCCAAGGGACTAGCGGGCACACAGATACGCAGTATTTT.

This clone was seen only a few times. This chain connects TRBV11-3 to TRBJ2-7, with 8 bases fitting TRBD1. The CDR3 length is 14 residues. Germline V gene data show CDR1 as SGHNT and CDR2 as YENEEA. With V trimmed by 3 bases and J by 3 bases, 4 bases remained unmatched. CDR3 loop: CASSFGGQGYEQYF. In DNA, the CDR3 is TGTGCCAGCAGCTTTGGCGGACAGGGCTACGAGCAGTACTTC.

This chain joins TRBV19 and TRBJ2-1; 13 nucleotides line up with TRBD2. This CDR3 region has 16 residues. The V gene end was trimmed by 4 bases and the J gene end by 9 bases; junction bases not matched to a gene: 9. Germline values: CDR1 LNHDA, CDR2 SQIVND (reference sequence). CDR3 protein: CASSKTGTSGKSEQFF. Here the CDR3 DNA reads TGTGCCAGTAGTAAAACCGGGACTAGCGGGAAATCTGAGCAGTTCTTC.

This chain joins TRBV19 and TRBJ2-1; 7 positions match TRBD2. Germline V CDR1 and CDR2: LNHDA, SQIVND (reference sequence). CDR3 length: 14 residues. The trim removed 5 bases at V and 5 bases at J, leaving 6 bases unmatched. CDR3 coding DNA: TGTGCCAGTAGTCCGTCTAGCGGAAACAATGAGCAGTTCTTC. Its translation: CASSPSSGNNEQFF.

The J gene is TRBJ1-2, the V gene TRBV5-5, with 8 bases that match TRBD1. The V gene end was trimmed by 5 bases and the J gene end by 0 bases; junction bases not matched to a gene: 12. CDR1 and CDR2 from the germline V gene are SGHKS and YYEKEE (reference sequence). The CDR3 length is 17 residues. The CDR3 coding sequence is TGTGCCAGCAGGGGAGGGCAGGGGGCGAATGCTAACTATGGCTACACCTTC. Residues: CASRGGQGANANYGYTF.

As DNA, the CDR3 is TGTGCCAGCAGCTTAGCTGGCCGGGAGGCACCAGATACGCAGTATTTT. Its translation: CASSLAGREAPDTQYF. The chain recombines TRBV7-2 with TRBJ2-3; 7 bases are a match to TRBD2. J gave up 4 bases and V 0 bases, and 7 bases lay outside the gene matches. Looked up from germline, CDR1 is SGHTA and CDR2 is FQGNSA. The CDR3 loop spans 16 amino acids. Full variable domain (missing parts from reference TRBV7-2 and TRBJ2-3): GAGVSQSPSNKVTEKGKDVELRCDPISGHTALYWYRQSLGQGLEFLIYFQGNSAPDKSGLPSDRFSAERTGGSVSTLTIQRTQQEDSAVYLCASSLAGREAPDTQYFGPGTRLTVL.